These 22 T cell receptor beta chains share one sample of origin, sequenced in a study of blood T cell repertoires in COVID-19. The repertoire was sequenced with immunoSEQ multiplex PCR; TCRdb's copy has only in-frame clones and lacks some. Of around 290,000 clones in the sample, approximately 93% are singletons; the top ten hold approximately 2.1%. Sequences were obtained from peripheral blood. All receptors come from a woman under 40 with COVID-19, enrolled during active disease.

This clone was counted a few times. The CDR3, as DNA: TGTGCCAGCTCACTATCGGAACAGGGGAACTACGAGCAGTACTTC. This sequence encodes CASSLSEQGNYEQYF. The chain joins TRBV18 to TRBJ2-7; 7 bases agree with TRBD1. The germline V gene has CDR1 KGHSH and CDR2 LQKENI. CDR3 length: 15 amino acids. V lost 4 bases, J lost 3 bases, and 9 bases stayed unmatched. The full variable domain, rest sourced from reference TRBV18 and TRBJ2-7, is NAGVMQNPRHLVRRRGQEARLRCSPMKGHSHVYWYRQLPEEGLKFMVYLQKENIIDESGMPKERFSAEFPKEGPSILRIQQVVRGDSAAYFCASSLSEQGNYEQYFGPGTRLTVT.

J is TRBJ1-2 and V is TRBV12-3 or TRBV12-4, with 7 bases that match TRBD1. The CDR3 length is 13 residues. J gave up 4 bases and V 6 bases, and 5 bases lay outside the gene matches. CDR3 sequence: CASSTGQIYGYTF. CDR3 nucleotides: TGTGCCAGCAGCACGGGACAGATCTATGGCTACACCTTC.

V is TRBV5-1 and J is TRBJ2-7; 14 nucleotides agree with TRBD2. The CDR3 is made up of 16 amino acids. The V gene's germline CDR1 is SGHRS and CDR2 YFSETQ. J lost 5 bases, V lost 3 bases, and 7 bases had no gene match. The CDR3 DNA sequence: TGCGCCAGCAGCTCAGGGACTAGCGGGAGTTTAGACGAGCAGTACTTC. It translates to CASSSGTSGSLDEQYF.

The chain links TRBV11-2 to TRBJ2-3; 9 nucleotides align to TRBD2. The V gene's germline CDR1 is SGHAT and CDR2 FQNNGV. CDR3 size: 17 residues. V dropped 0 bases and J dropped 5; count of bases not matched to a gene: 9. CDR3 region: CASSLEGSGSLRDTQYF. CDR3 in DNA: TGTGCCAGCAGCTTAGAAGGTAGCGGGAGCCTACGAGATACGCAGTATTTT.

CDR3 in DNA: TGTGCCAGCAGCCAATCGATGGGGGGTATGGGCACTGAAGCTTTCTTT. This translates into CASSQSMGGMGTEAFF. The V gene is TRBV16, the J gene TRBJ1-1; tentative D call: TRBD1 (5 bases). The CDR3 is 16 amino acids. The ends were cut back, 0 bases at V and 4 bases at J, with 15 bases in the middle. CDR1 and CDR2 from the germline V gene are KGHSY and FQNENV.

The chain uses TRBV27 and TRBJ1-1; no clear D. The germline gives CDR1 MNHEY, CDR2 SMNVEV (reference sequence). V lost 5 bases, J lost 0 bases, and 10 bases lay in between. The CDR3 length is 14 residues. The CDR3 sequence: CASSDGFMNTEAFF. In nucleotides, the CDR3 is TGTGCCAGCAGTGACGGGTTCATGAACACTGAAGCTTTCTTT.

This clone was counted once. The CDR3 sequence is CASSLYTSLGVTGELFF. Written as DNA, the CDR3 is TGTGCCAGCAGCCTTTATACCTCCCTAGGGGTCACCGGGGAGCTGTTTTTT. This chain links TRBV3-1 (or the pseudogene TRBV3-2) with TRBJ2-2, with D tentatively TRBD1 (5 bases). With 4 bases removed from V and 4 bases from J, the gap between germline ends came to 19 bases. Germline CDR1 and CDR2: LGHDT and YNNKEL (reference sequence). The CDR3 contains 17 residues.

V gene TRBV4-1 combines with J gene TRBJ2-7; unclear D gene. Trimming removed 0 bases from V and 3 bases from J, with 6 bases in between. Germline lookup yields CDR1 MGHRA and CDR2 YSYEKL. There are 13 residues in the CDR3. CDR3 amino acids: CASSQDPLYEQYF. The CDR3, as DNA: TGCGCCAGCAGCCAAGACCCACTCTACGAGCAGTACTTC.

The chain has TRBV6-5 and TRBJ2-5, with D maybe TRBD2 (5 bases). The CDR3 loop spans 15 amino acids. The germline V and J ends were trimmed by 6 bases and 0 bases, with 14 bases remaining between them. Germline loops: CDR1 MNHEY, CDR2 SVGAGI. DNA of the CDR3: TGTGCCAGCAGGGAGCAGGACTGGGACCAAGAGACCCAGTACTTC. It yields the protein CASREQDWDQETQYF.

The genes are TRBV7-9 and TRBJ2-5, with 14 positions matching TRBD2. This CDR3 has 16 residues. V lost 1 base and J lost 5; bases outside the gene matches: 3. Germline assignment: CDR1 SEHNR and CDR2 FQNEAQ (reference sequence). The CDR3 coding sequence is TGTGCCAGCAGCTTAGGACTAGCGGGAGGGTCGGAGACCCAGTACTTC. Amino acids: CASSLGLAGGSETQYF.

In DNA, the CDR3 is TGTGCCAGTAGTAGGAGCGGGAGCTCCTACAATGAGCAGTTCTTC. This encodes CASSRSGSSYNEQFF. This rearrangement joins TRBV19 to TRBJ2-1, with 8 bases that match TRBD2. Germline CDR1 is LNHDA and CDR2 is SQIVND (reference sequence). This CDR3 is built from 15 residues. V gave up 4 bases and J gave up 0 bases; unmatched junction bases: 2.

This chain connects TRBV6-6 to TRBJ2-7; D might be TRBD2 (7 bases). The CDR3 consists of 15 residues. The V and J ends lost 0 bases and 5 bases respectively, with 14 bases between them. Germline-derived CDR1 and CDR2 are MNHNY and SVGAGI (reference sequence). CDR3 DNA sequence: TGTGCCAGCAGTTACTCAGTCGGGGGGCCAAACGAGCAGTACTTC. This codes for CASSYSVGGPNEQYF.

The chain uses TRBV3-1 (or the pseudogene TRBV3-2) and TRBJ2-5; D remains ambiguous. CDR1 is LGHDT, CDR2 YNNKEL, per germline (reference sequence). The CDR3 loop spans 15 amino acids. V was clipped by 1 base and J by 1 base, with 10 bases between them. CDR3 DNA: TGTGCCAGCAGCCAAGTAAACTCCGGCCAAGAGACCCAGTACTTC. It specifies CASSQVNSGQETQYF.

V gene TRBV9 combines with J gene TRBJ2-1; D is possibly TRBD2 (5 bases). Trimming pared 4 bases from V and 4 bases from J, leaving 12 bases between. Germline CDR1 reads SGDLS; CDR2 reads YYNGEE. The CDR3 is 14 residues long. CDR3 DNA: TGTGCCAGCAGCCCCCGGACGGGATACAATGAGCAGTTCTTC. The encoded protein is CASSPRTGYNEQFF.

The chain uses TRBV3-1 (or the pseudogene TRBV3-2) and TRBJ2-5; TRBD1 aligns across 7 bases. V lost 7 bases, J lost 5 bases, and 7 bases stayed unmatched. CDR3 size: 13 residues. Looked up from germline, CDR1 is LGHDT and CDR2 is YNNKEL (reference sequence). The CDR3 nucleotides read TGTGCCAGCACGACAGGGTTCGGGGAGACCCAGTACTTC. Its protein product is CASTTGFGETQYF.

This clone is a singleton in its sample. The rearrangement joins TRBV28 to TRBJ1-5; possible D gene TRBD1, 6 bases. Germline lookup yields CDR1 MDHEN and CDR2 SYDVKM. The V gene lost 7 bases and the J gene lost 6 bases, with 10 bases spanning the gap. The CDR3 contains 12 residues. The CDR3 spells CASTTGSQPQHF. For the CDR3, the DNA is TGTGCCAGCACCACAGGGTCTCAGCCCCAGCATTTT.

The J gene is TRBJ2-2, the V gene TRBV11-2, with D perhaps matching TRBD1 (5 bases). V gave up 0 bases and J gave up 6 bases, with 8 bases separating them. The CDR3 totals 14 residues. Germline V gives CDR1 SGHAT, CDR2 FQNNGV. This chain's CDR3 is CASSLERQSGELFF. Written as DNA, the CDR3 is TGTGCCAGCAGCTTAGAGAGACAGTCCGGGGAGCTGTTTTTT.

The V call is TRBV2, the J call TRBJ2-1, with D maybe TRBD1 (5 bases). The CDR3 has 13 amino acids. Trimming removed 8 bases from V and 5 bases from J, with 13 bases in between. The germline V gene has CDR1 SNHLY and CDR2 FYNNEI. CDR3 region: CASWGLANNEQFF. The DNA for the CDR3 is TGTGCCAGCTGGGGCCTCGCCAACAATGAGCAGTTCTTC. The variable domain in full, completed from reference TRBV2 and TRBJ2-1, reads EPEVTQTPSHQVTQMGQEVILRCVPISNHLYFYWYRQILGQKVEFLVSFYNNEISEKSEIFDDQFSVERPDGSNFTLKIRSTKLEDSAMYFCASWGLANNEQFFGPGTRLTVL.

The chain employs TRBV10-2 and TRBJ1-4; 9 bases fit TRBD1. Trimming at V came to 4 bases and at J to 6 bases, leaving 9 bases not matched to a gene. The CDR3 totals 16 residues. The germline gives CDR1 WSHSY, CDR2 SAAADI. The CDR3 DNA reads TGCGCCAGCAGTGCCGCGGACAGGGGAATTGATGAAAAACTGTTTTTT. This codes for CASSAADRGIDEKLFF.

The V gene is TRBV5-6, the J gene TRBJ1-1; a weak D match, TRBD1 (5 bases). CDR1 is SGHDT and CDR2 is YYEEEE in the germline V gene. V lost 4 bases to trimming and J lost 11 bases, with 15 bases between them. The CDR3 spans 12 residues. CDR3 in DNA: TGTGCCAGCAGCCCCCGTGCGGGGCCCGCTTTCTTT. Translation gives CASSPRAGPAFF. Supplemented by reference TRBV5-6 and TRBJ1-1, the full variable domain reads DAGVTQSPTHLIKTRGQQVTLRCSPKSGHDTVSWYQQALGQGPQFIFQYYEEEERQRGNFPDRFSGHQFPNYSSELNVNALLLGDSALYLCASSPRAGPAFFGQGTRLTVV.

This chain links TRBV6-5 with TRBJ1-5; TRBD1 agrees at 9 bases. The V and J ends lost 6 bases and 5 bases, in that order; junction bases with no gene match: 5. The germline CDR1 and CDR2 sequences are MNHEY and SVGAGI. CDR3 length: 14 amino acids. In DNA form, the CDR3 reads TGTGCCAGCAGAGGACAGGGGAGGGATCAGCCCCAGCATTTT. Encoded protein: CASRGQGRDQPQHF.

The chain employs TRBV29-1 and TRBJ1-2; possible D gene TRBD1, 6 bases. The CDR3 has 11 residues. Trimming took off 4 bases at V and 3 bases at J, with 6 bases between the two ends. The germline V gene has CDR1 SQVTM and CDR2 ANQGSEA. The DNA for the CDR3 is TGCAGCGTTGGACAGGACTATGGCTACACCTTC. Translation gives CSVGQDYGYTF.